This TCR beta chain was recorded in a study of vaccination and CD4 T cells after COVID-19. Treatment indicated: roughly ten-day PBMC culture with coronavirus spike peptide pools or control peptides (ViraFEST assay). Peptide pools at roughly 10 ug/ml stimulated approximately 2 million PBMCs per well with approximately 9.1 IU/ml IL-2. Points from the study as a whole: Median numbers of SARS-CoV-2-reactive clonotypes increased from roughly 19 to 38 (not a significant change).

V lost 4 bases to trimming and J lost 1 base, with 19 bases between them. The CDR3 spans 16 residues. In germline, CDR1 is DFQATT, CDR2 SNEGSKA (reference sequence). This clonotype occurred a few times. Its antigen is currently unknown. Cultured CD4+ T cell DNA underwent sequencing with the Oncomine TCR Beta short-read assay. MiXCR, run by TCRdb on the PCR reads, gives a single entry per CDR3 protein. The sample consists of several thousand distinct CDR3 sequences, around 60% of them appearing once. This rearrangement joins TRBV20-1 to TRBJ1-1, with D maybe TRBD1 (5 bases). This receptor was taken from a human donor with COVID-19. The sample was cultured CD4+ T cells from blood, taken after SARS-CoV-2 vaccination. CDR3 nucleotide sequence: TGCAGTGCTACCCGGCCGAAGGGAGGGGCGAACACTGAAGCTTTCTTT. Amino acid sequence: CSATRPKGGANTEAFF.